The clone carrying this T cell receptor beta chain was seen a few times. Its antigen remains unidentified. This CDR3 is 14 amino acids long. Trimming removed 3 bases from V and 7 bases from J, with 16 bases in between. TCRdb reanalysed the RT-PCR reads using MiXCR and keeps one entry per CDR3 protein. The sample has approximately 700,000 distinct CDR3 sequences; 15% to 19% are singletons. These data come from a study of response to subunit inactivated influenza vaccine. Study outcomes and limitations: Each seasonal flu vaccination may recruit only limited new T cells, authors suggested.

The clonotype was recovered from a man aged 45-60 years who received an inactivated influenza vaccine. The chain recombines TRBV12-3 or TRBV12-4 with TRBJ2-7; D possibly uses TRBD1 or TRBD2 (5 bases each). The sample in question was PBMCs from blood, obtained 11 to 12 days after vaccination. The CDR3 nucleotides read TGTGCCAGCAGTTTGGGGCGGACTTGGGGTGAGCAGTACTTC. It yields the protein CASSLGRTWGEQYF.